These 9 T cell receptor beta chains originate from one sample sequenced in a study of blood T cell repertoires in COVID-19. Some clones are missing from TCRdb's copy, which holds only in-frame ones; the method was immunoSEQ multiplex PCR. The sample consists of over 200,000 clones, 88% of them appearing once. Sample: PBMCs or T cells enriched from blood (not recorded which). The receptors originated from a woman aged 25 to 39 who had been exposed to COVID-19.

This chain connects TRBV25-1 to TRBJ2-3; TRBD2 agrees at 7 bases. CDR1 MGHDK and CDR2 SYGVNS come from the germline V gene. Trimming took 1 base from V and 2 from J; bases not matched to a gene: 9. This CDR3 is 17 amino acids long. CDR3 sequence (DNA): TGTGCCAGCAGTGAATTTGGCGCGGGAGCGCCCACAGATACGCAGTATTTT. The encoded protein is CASSEFGAGAPTDTQYF. Supplemented by reference TRBV25-1 and TRBJ2-3, the full variable domain reads EADIYQTPRYLVIGTGKKITLECSQTMGHDKMYWYQQDPGMELHLIHYSYGVNSTEKGDLSSESTVSRIRTEHFPLTLESARPSHTSQYLCASSEFGAGAPTDTQYFGPGTRLTVL.

V usage is TRBV9 and J usage is TRBJ2-1; tentative D call: TRBD1 (5 bases). Per the germline V gene, CDR1 is SGDLS and CDR2 is YYNGEE. The CDR3 loop spans 15 amino acids. V lost 1 base to trimming and J lost 7 bases, with 15 bases between them. CDR3 coding DNA: TGTGCCAGCAGCGTAAATGCCCCGACAGAGAATGAGCAGTTCTTC. It codes for CASSVNAPTENEQFF.

The chain recombines TRBV19 with TRBJ1-2; D not certain. The CDR3 has 12 amino acids. The V gene lost 3 bases and the J gene lost 5 bases, with 7 bases spanning the gap. From germline, CDR1 is LNHDA and CDR2 SQIVND (reference sequence). The CDR3 DNA sequence: TGTGCCAGTAGTATCCAGGATTATGGCTACACCTTC. Translation gives CASSIQDYGYTF.

This chain joins TRBV5-4 and TRBJ1-1; unclear D gene. V gave up 0 bases and J gave up 5 bases, with 17 bases separating them. The CDR3 loop spans 16 amino acids. Germline-derived CDR1 and CDR2 are SGHNT and YYREEE (reference sequence). The CDR3 nucleotides read TGTGCCAGCAGCTTGGACCCCGGGGTGATGGGGACTGAAGCTTTCTTT. It codes for CASSLDPGVMGTEAFF.

Remarks on this clone: A much larger clone differs by one base, so this may be a read error. The chain carries TRBV14 and TRBJ1-2; no clear D gene. The V gene lost 1 base and the J gene lost 6 bases, with 6 bases spanning the gap. Germline V gives CDR1 SGHDN, CDR2 FVKESK. CDR3 size: 12 residues. CDR3 sequence (DNA): TGTGCCAGCAGCCAAGGGAGGGATGGCTACACCTTC. Residues: CASSQGRDGYTF. Full variable domain (missing parts from reference TRBV14 and TRBJ1-2): EAGVTQFPSHSVIEKGQTVTLRCDPISGHDNLYWYRRVMGKEIKFLLHFVKESKQDESGMPNNRFLAERTGGTYSTLKVQPAELEDSGVYFCASSQGRDGYTFGSGTRLTVV.

The chain is built from TRBV5-1 and TRBJ2-1, with 7 bases fitting TRBD2. V gave up 4 bases and J gave up 5 bases; unmatched junction bases: 12. CDR1 SGHRS and CDR2 YFSETQ come from the germline V gene. CDR3 length: 16 residues. The DNA for the CDR3 is TGCGCCAGCAGCACTCTAACTAGCGCGAAAAACAATGAGCAGTTCTTC. It is translated as CASSTLTSAKNNEQFF.

This clone was counted a single time. The chain has TRBV9 and TRBJ2-3; D not certain. The CDR3 consists of 15 residues. Germline lookup yields CDR1 SGDLS and CDR2 YYNGEE. V lost 2 bases to trimming and J lost 0 bases, with 10 bases between them. CDR3 loop: CASSVAEPSTDTQYF. The CDR3 DNA sequence: TGTGCCAGCAGCGTCGCGGAGCCGAGCACAGATACGCAGTATTTT. The variable domain in full, completed from reference TRBV9 and TRBJ2-3, reads DSGVTQTPKHLITATGQRVTLRCSPRSGDLSVYWYQQSLDQGLQFLIQYYNGEERAKGNILERFSAQQFPDLHSELNLSSLELGDSALYFCASSVAEPSTDTQYFGPGTRLTVL.

This chain connects TRBV27 to TRBJ1-6; D perhaps matches TRBD1 (5 bases). The CDR3 consists of 15 residues. Germline CDR1 reads MNHEY; CDR2 reads SMNVEV (reference sequence). V lost 3 bases and J 7 bases, leaving 13 bases between the germline ends. This CDR3 is CASSFLGAQNSPLHF. CDR3 sequence (DNA): TGTGCCAGCAGTTTTTTAGGGGCTCAAAATTCACCCCTCCACTTT.

This rearrangement joins TRBV27 to TRBJ1-5, with D maybe TRBD1 (5 bases). Germline lookup yields CDR1 MNHEY and CDR2 SMNVEV (reference sequence). The CDR3 spans 14 residues. Trimming removed 4 bases at V and 4 bases at J, with 11 bases between. As DNA, the CDR3 is TGTGCCAGCAGTTCCAGGGTCTTGAATCAGCCCCAGCATTTT. Amino acids: CASSSRVLNQPQHF.